Listed below are T cell receptor beta chains from one sample, sequenced in a study of blood T cell repertoires in COVID-19. Method: immunoSEQ multiplex PCR; TCRdb's copy keeps in-frame clones and lacks some. The table includes roughly 330,000 clones, about 89% detected once. What was sequenced was PBMCs or T cells enriched from blood (not recorded which). The source of these receptors is a young woman who had recovered from COVID-19. CDR3s include the opening cysteine and the closing phenylalanine or tryptophan. Each record gives: V gene, J gene, CDR3 protein.

>TRBV6-6|TRBJ1-2
CASSYEQVYGYTF
>TRBV27|TRBJ1-5
CASSLRGPRNQPQHF
>TRBV11-2|TRBJ2-5
CASSSIRTGQETQYF
>TRBV28|TRBJ2-5
CASSRQLQETQYF
>TRBV6-5|TRBJ1-3
CASSYRGFSGNTIYF
>TRBV6-2/TRBV6-3|TRBJ2-3
CASSYAGPRDTQYF
>TRBV5-4|TRBJ1-2
CASREGQERAYGYTF
>TRBV10-3|TRBJ2-1
CAISLGGGAPNEQFF
>TRBV7-2|TRBJ2-2
CASSRGASGELFF
>TRBV15|TRBJ2-5
CATSRGTSRETQYF
>TRBV10-3|TRBJ1-1
CAISPGQGGSVNTEAFF
>TRBV28|TRBJ2-1
CASSYRGPEQFF
>TRBV7-6|TRBJ1-1
CASSVRGDPFF
>TRBV4-1|TRBJ1-2
CASSQDIQGPLRGYTF
>TRBV5-1|TRBJ2-6
CASRTGQGTSGANVLTF
>TRBV18|TRBJ2-1
CASSPFIAGGTHYNEQFF
>TRBV5-6|TRBJ2-3
CASTWGATSTDTQYF
>TRBV29-1|TRBJ2-4
CSGSQGTKNIQYF
>TRBV4-1|TRBJ1-2
CASSQDTTFYGYTF
>TRBV4-1|TRBJ1-1
CASSQGRWAQNTEAFF
>TRBV3-1/TRBV3-2|TRBJ1-2
CASSERRGGYTF
>TRBV2|TRBJ2-5
CASSDDSLETQYF
>TRBV27|TRBJ1-2
CASSSDRNYGYTF
>TRBV7-9|TRBJ2-5
CASSPDRSGVWLETQYF
>TRBV5-5|TRBJ2-3
CASSLELAGVTDTQYF
>TRBV27|TRBJ2-3
CASRQAGADTDTQYF
>TRBV15|TRBJ2-1
CATTLRGNYNEQFF
>TRBV10-3|TRBJ1-2
CAISDPDRGTPPYGYTF
>TRBV19|TRBJ1-2
CASSVEGQIGYTF
>TRBV11-3|TRBJ2-1
CASSLSGGAYNEQFF
>TRBV28|TRBJ2-3
CASSLRGLWTDTQYF
>TRBV7-9|TRBJ1-3
CASSPDRSSGNTIYF
>TRBV12-3/TRBV12-4|TRBJ1-1
CASSIGQGAITFF
>TRBV21-1|TRBJ1-2
CASSKNGDWDRPQRGYTF
>TRBV19|TRBJ1-2
CASRGRDRGDYGYTF
>TRBV28|TRBJ2-7
CASSSYRVSTSYEQYF
>TRBV30|TRBJ2-7
CAWSVPGAYEQYF
>TRBV4-3|TRBJ1-2
CASSQSVREGYGYTF
>TRBV11-2|TRBJ2-1
CASNVGLAGGHEQFF
>TRBV15|TRBJ2-7
CATSRLANYEQYF
>TRBV18|TRBJ1-1
CASSPPGQNTEAFF
>TRBV12-5|TRBJ2-3
CASGLATDTQYF
>TRBV28|TRBJ2-1
CASRFSTSGGANEQFF
>TRBV7-3|TRBJ2-1
CASSPTGGANEQFF
>TRBV10-3|TRBJ2-7
CAISESAGVGSYEQYF
>TRBV5-6|TRBJ1-1
CASSLWFGTQTSEAFF
>TRBV5-1|TRBJ1-6
CASSFGQTTGGNSPLHF
>TRBV29-1|TRBJ1-2
CSVDKLRYGYTF